A selection of T cell receptor beta chains follows, all from one sample in a study of CD4 T cells in relation to SARS-CoV-2 and coronaviruses. Only in-frame clones appear in the TCRdb table, and some are missing; sequencing was by immunoSEQ multiplex PCR. The sample holds about 18,000 clones, approximately 80% seen once. Their target antigens are unknown. Sequencing used CD4+ T cells from PBMCs, cultured in vitro. These receptors all come from a human donor in good health. CDR3s include the opening cysteine and the closing phenylalanine or tryptophan.

cdr3_aa: CASAPGRAYEQYF
v_call: TRBV6-6
j_call: TRBJ2-7

cdr3_aa: CASSAQGNQPQHF
v_call: TRBV12-3/TRBV12-4
j_call: TRBJ1-5

cdr3_aa: CASSWTGGIYEQYF
v_call: TRBV19
j_call: TRBJ2-7

cdr3_aa: CASSTTAVYNSPLHF
v_call: TRBV5-4
j_call: TRBJ1-6

cdr3_aa: CAIRLVLGTEAFF
v_call: TRBV10-3
j_call: TRBJ1-1

cdr3_aa: CASSGGGQGNTGELFF
v_call: TRBV10-1
j_call: TRBJ2-2

cdr3_aa: CACLGGGQVYNEQYF
v_call: TRBV30
j_call: TRBJ2-7

cdr3_aa: CASSLEGHEQYF
v_call: TRBV5-1
j_call: TRBJ2-7

cdr3_aa: CASSMDLTATYEQYF
v_call: TRBV19
j_call: TRBJ2-7

cdr3_aa: CASSHGVGGDETQYF
v_call: TRBV23-1
j_call: TRBJ2-5

cdr3_aa: CASSPAGTGFLYEQYF
v_call: TRBV18
j_call: TRBJ2-7

cdr3_aa: CASSMAGNYGYTF
v_call: TRBV6-2/TRBV6-3
j_call: TRBJ1-2

cdr3_aa: CASSVGQVILNEQFF
v_call: TRBV5-6
j_call: TRBJ2-1

cdr3_aa: CASSYAGTGDEKLFF
v_call: TRBV6-5
j_call: TRBJ1-4

cdr3_aa: CASSIGGSQETQYF
v_call: TRBV19
j_call: TRBJ2-5

cdr3_aa: CASSNLYEQYF
v_call: TRBV28
j_call: TRBJ2-7

cdr3_aa: CASSHRQTGSYEQYF
v_call: TRBV3-1/TRBV3-2
j_call: TRBJ2-7

cdr3_aa: CASSLVNYGYTF
v_call: TRBV12-3/TRBV12-4
j_call: TRBJ1-2

cdr3_aa: CASSVSGMMNTEAFF
v_call: TRBV5-1
j_call: TRBJ1-1

cdr3_aa: CASSRIGEETQYF
v_call: TRBV6-6
j_call: TRBJ2-5

cdr3_aa: CASSPFKGTEAFF
v_call: TRBV7-3
j_call: TRBJ1-1

cdr3_aa: CASTPGTGGNTIYF
v_call: TRBV5-4
j_call: TRBJ1-3

cdr3_aa: CASSQGQVYGYTF
v_call: TRBV14
j_call: TRBJ1-2

cdr3_aa: CASSEGYLSTDTQYF
v_call: TRBV25-1
j_call: TRBJ2-3

cdr3_aa: CATSRDRGLNTEAFF
v_call: TRBV15
j_call: TRBJ1-1

cdr3_aa: CASSRKGGNQPQHF
v_call: TRBV2
j_call: TRBJ1-5

cdr3_aa: CASSNRETDAGETQYF
v_call: TRBV21-1
j_call: TRBJ2-5

cdr3_aa: CASSTGNNSPLHF
v_call: TRBV2
j_call: TRBJ1-6

cdr3_aa: CASSLDSSSYEQYF
v_call: TRBV5-1
j_call: TRBJ2-7

cdr3_aa: CAWSVMANQPQHF
v_call: TRBV30
j_call: TRBJ1-5

cdr3_aa: CASREDCLDYEQYF
v_call: TRBV6-5
j_call: TRBJ2-7

cdr3_aa: CASSMRPRDEQYF
v_call: TRBV19
j_call: TRBJ2-7

cdr3_aa: CASSLLSQGLSYEQYF
v_call: TRBV5-1
j_call: TRBJ2-7

cdr3_aa: CASSWETGNYEQYF
v_call: TRBV5-6
j_call: TRBJ2-7

cdr3_aa: CATSSQGETQYF
v_call: TRBV15
j_call: TRBJ2-5

cdr3_aa: CASSSRATYEQYF
v_call: TRBV28
j_call: TRBJ2-7

cdr3_aa: CASSWWGLGDEQYF
v_call: TRBV7-9
j_call: TRBJ2-7

cdr3_aa: CASSPPTWEDGEQFF
v_call: TRBV19
j_call: TRBJ2-1

cdr3_aa: CASSPTAGGPSGETQYF
v_call: TRBV5-1
j_call: TRBJ2-5

cdr3_aa: CASRAGNSYNEQFF
v_call: TRBV6-5
j_call: TRBJ2-1

cdr3_aa: CASKGGTGELFF
v_call: TRBV12-3/TRBV12-4
j_call: TRBJ2-2

cdr3_aa: CASSEGNSNTGELFF
v_call: TRBV2
j_call: TRBJ2-2

cdr3_aa: CASSQEGGLAGEQYF
v_call: TRBV4-2
j_call: TRBJ2-7

cdr3_aa: CASSMGTSGDYYNEQFF
v_call: TRBV19
j_call: TRBJ2-1

cdr3_aa: CASSQHPPGGYEANEQFF
v_call: TRBV4-1
j_call: TRBJ2-1

cdr3_aa: CASSLAGQNTEAFF
v_call: TRBV7-8
j_call: TRBJ1-1

cdr3_aa: CASSSEGRSEKLFF
v_call: TRBV19
j_call: TRBJ1-4

cdr3_aa: CASRRGQNSNQPQHF
v_call: TRBV6-5
j_call: TRBJ1-5

cdr3_aa: CSVEDRRLAGQETQYF
v_call: TRBV29-1
j_call: TRBJ2-5

cdr3_aa: CSASGSQTNSPLHF
v_call: TRBV20-1
j_call: TRBJ1-6

cdr3_aa: CASSPPSEGEKLFF
v_call: TRBV18
j_call: TRBJ1-4

cdr3_aa: CASVNGGVGEQFF
v_call: TRBV2
j_call: TRBJ2-1

cdr3_aa: CASSPNQGNTEAFF
v_call: TRBV10-1
j_call: TRBJ1-1

cdr3_aa: CASSPRQGQDTQYF
v_call: TRBV3-1/TRBV3-2
j_call: TRBJ2-3

cdr3_aa: CASTLITGGTEAFF
v_call: TRBV7-8
j_call: TRBJ1-1

cdr3_aa: CASSLKRGLAGVTDTQYF
v_call: TRBV7-8
j_call: TRBJ2-3

cdr3_aa: CASSFPWGGNEQFF
v_call: TRBV25-1
j_call: TRBJ2-1

cdr3_aa: CASSPDRGSNQPQHF
v_call: TRBV6-5
j_call: TRBJ1-5

cdr3_aa: CASSSRGAGEQFF
v_call: TRBV7-3
j_call: TRBJ2-1

cdr3_aa: CASSKDPGSGNQPQHF
v_call: TRBV6-1
j_call: TRBJ1-5